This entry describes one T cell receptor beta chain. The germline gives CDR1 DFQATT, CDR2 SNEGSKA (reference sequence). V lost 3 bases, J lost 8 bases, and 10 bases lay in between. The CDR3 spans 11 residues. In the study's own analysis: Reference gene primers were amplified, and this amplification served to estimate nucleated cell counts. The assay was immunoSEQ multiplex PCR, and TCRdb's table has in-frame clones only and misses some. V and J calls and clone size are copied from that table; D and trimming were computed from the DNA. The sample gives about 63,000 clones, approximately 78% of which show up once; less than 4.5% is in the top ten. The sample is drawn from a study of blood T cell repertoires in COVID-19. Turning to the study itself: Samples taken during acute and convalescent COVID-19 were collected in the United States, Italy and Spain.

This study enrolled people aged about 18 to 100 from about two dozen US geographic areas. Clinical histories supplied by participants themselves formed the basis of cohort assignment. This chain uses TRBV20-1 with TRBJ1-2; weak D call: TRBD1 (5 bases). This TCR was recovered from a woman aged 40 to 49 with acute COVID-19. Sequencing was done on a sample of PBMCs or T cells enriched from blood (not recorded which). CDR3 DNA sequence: TGCAGTGCTAGGCCCAGGGTGGGCTACACCTTC. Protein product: CSARPRVGYTF.